These 28 T cell receptor beta chains were all obtained from the same sample, sequenced in a study of graft-versus-host responses after intestinal transplantation. These receptors lack a known antigen. The protocol was immunoSEQ multiplex PCR, while the TCRdb copy is restricted to in-frame clones and leaves out a portion. Among approximately 86,000 clones listed, just under 95% were seen once. Sequences were derived from unstimulated CD8+ T cells sorted from spleen or lymph node cells, sampled before transplant. These receptors originate from a human donor who was the organ donor for an intestinal transplant.

This clone was seen a few times. The genes are TRBV19 and TRBJ1-3; a possible D gene is TRBD1 (6 bases). The CDR3 length is 16 residues. Germline assignment: CDR1 LNHDA and CDR2 SQIVND (reference sequence). The V and J ends lost 4 bases and 0 bases respectively, with 13 bases between them. The CDR3 DNA follows: TGTGCCAGTAGTACCGCGACAGGTCGCTCTGGAAACACCATATATTTT. This encodes CASSTATGRSGNTIYF.

This clone came up once. This chain joins TRBV5-6 and TRBJ2-7; D may be TRBD1 (6 bases). Between the trimmed V and J ends, which lost 4 bases and 2 bases, there was a span of 7 bases. The germline V gene has CDR1 SGHDT and CDR2 YYEEEE. The CDR3 is made up of 12 amino acids. Written as DNA, the CDR3 is TGTGCCAGCAGCCGGGACACCTACGAGCAGTACTTC. Its translation: CASSRDTYEQYF.

The chain combines TRBV2 with TRBJ2-7, with D perhaps matching TRBD1 (6 bases). The germline gives CDR1 SNHLY, CDR2 FYNNEI. Trimming left V 2 bases short and J 2 bases short, with 13 bases between. The CDR3 spans 15 residues. This chain's CDR3 is CASSESAGDTYEQYF. The CDR3 nucleotides are TGTGCCAGCAGTGAATCGGCAGGGGATACCTACGAGCAGTACTTC.

The chain combines TRBV6-6 with TRBJ2-7; D perhaps matches TRBD1 (6 bases). Germline CDR1 is MNHNY and CDR2 is SVGAGI (reference sequence). Deletions cut 0 bases from V and 5 bases from J, with 14 bases between. The CDR3 consists of 15 residues. The CDR3 sequence is CASSYSAGRGDEQYF. The CDR3 DNA sequence: TGTGCCAGCAGTTACTCGGCTGGCAGGGGCGACGAGCAGTACTTC.

The chain is built from TRBV18 and TRBJ2-3; no clear D. V lost 0 bases to trimming and J lost 2 bases, with 12 bases between them. The CDR3 has 16 residues. Germline CDR1 KGHSH, CDR2 LQKENI. The CDR3 region has the DNA TGTGCCAGCTCACCACCGTGGCGGTCGGACACAGATACGCAGTATTTT. It codes for CASSPPWRSDTDTQYF.

The V call is TRBV14, the J call TRBJ2-7, with 8 bases aligning to TRBD2. The CDR3 length is 14 residues. V was pared by 5 bases and J by 3 bases, with 6 bases of the junction left unmatched. In germline, CDR1 is SGHDN, CDR2 FVKESK. The CDR3 protein is CASSFTSGRYEQYF. The CDR3 DNA follows: TGTGCCAGCAGCTTCACTAGCGGCCGCTACGAGCAGTACTTC.

In this sample, this clone turned up once. V is TRBV9 and J is TRBJ1-3; 8 positions match TRBD1. The CDR3 is 18 amino acids. Germline V gives CDR1 SGDLS, CDR2 YYNGEE. V lost 3 bases, J lost 2 bases, and 13 bases stayed unmatched. CDR3 DNA sequence: TGTGCCAGCAGCGCCGTATCGGGACAGGCAAAAACTGGAAACACCATATATTTT. Residues: CASSAVSGQAKTGNTIYF.

This sequence joins TRBV5-4 and TRBJ2-5; the match to TRBD1 covers 7 bases. The J call is uncertain, as TRBJ2-7 better fits the DNA end. CDR3 size: 13 residues. Germline CDR1 SGHNT, CDR2 YYREEE (reference sequence). The CDR3 sequence: CASSGPGGYEQYF. CDR3 sequence (DNA): TGTGCCAGCAGCGGTCCAGGGGGATACGAGCAGTACTTC.

The CDR3 coding sequence is TGTGCCAGCAGCCCGGGACAGGGGAGAATATACGAGCAGTACTTC. Translation: CASSPGQGRIYEQYF. The chain uses TRBV7-9 and TRBJ2-5, with 10 bases lining up with TRBD1. The J call may be in error: the DNA end matches TRBJ2-7 better. The CDR3 has 15 residues. Germline loops: CDR1 SEHNR, CDR2 FQNEAQ (reference sequence).

This chain links TRBV4-3 with TRBJ2-7; tentative D call: TRBD2 (7 bases). This CDR3 comprises 15 residues. Germline assignment: CDR1 LGHNA and CDR2 YSLEER. V dropped 0 bases and J dropped 7 bases, with 16 bases sitting between them. The CDR3 protein is CASSQDLGGAGEQYF. CDR3 sequence (DNA): TGCGCCAGCAGCCAAGATCTTGGGGGGGCGGGGGAGCAGTACTTC.

The chain is built from TRBV27 and TRBJ1-6, with 7 bases that match TRBD1. Germline V gene lookup returns CDR1 MNHEY and CDR2 SMNVEV (reference sequence). V was clipped by 6 bases and J by 14 bases; unmatched bases: 13. This CDR3 region has 14 residues. The CDR3 region has the DNA TGTGCCAGCAGACAGACAGGGAGTAATTGGGCCCTCCACTTT. Its translation: CASRQTGSNWALHF.

This chain connects TRBV5-6 to TRBJ1-2, with D perhaps matching TRBD1 (5 bases). From germline, CDR1 is SGHDT and CDR2 YYEEEE. V was clipped by 1 base and J by 4 bases, with 8 bases between them. This CDR3 region has 13 residues. CDR3 sequence (DNA): TGTGCCAGCAGCTTGCAGGGTGTCTATGGCTACACCTTC. It is translated as CASSLQGVYGYTF.

The chain is built from TRBV6-1 and TRBJ1-2; D unclear. Germline V gene data show CDR1 as MNHNS and CDR2 as SASEGT. V was shortened by 1 base and J by 2 bases, with 8 bases between the two germline ends. The CDR3 consists of 14 residues. The CDR3 DNA reads as TGTGCCAGCAGTGAAGTCTCTTTGAACTATGGCTACACCTTC. Its translation: CASSEVSLNYGYTF.

This CDR3 is CASSGQLETQYF. Here the CDR3 DNA reads TGTGCCAGCAGCGGACAGCTAGAGACCCAGTACTTC. The J gene is TRBJ2-5, the V gene TRBV9; maybe TRBD1 (5 bases). Germline loops: CDR1 SGDLS, CDR2 YYNGEE. Trimming left V 3 bases short and J 4 bases short, with 7 bases between. This CDR3 spans 12 amino acids.

This chain connects TRBV28 to TRBJ1-2; tentatively, D is TRBD1 (5 bases). Trimming shortened V by 7 bases and J by 4 bases, and 13 bases separated the two germline ends. Germline loops: CDR1 MDHEN, CDR2 SYDVKM. The CDR3 covers 13 residues. The CDR3 sequence: CASTDRSGYGYTF. The CDR3 bases are TGTGCCAGCACTGACAGATCGGGCTATGGCTACACCTTC.

The rearrangement uses TRBV18 and TRBJ1-2, with 8 positions matching TRBD1. The V gene's germline CDR1 is KGHSH and CDR2 LQKENI. This CDR3 is built from 15 residues. The V segment lost 6 bases and the J segment 7 bases; nucleotides outside the gene matches: 13. CDR3 DNA: TGTGCCAGCTCCGGGACAGGCGCACTTGCCTCTGGCTACACCTTC. This translates into CASSGTGALASGYTF.

This clone was observed once. This rearrangement joins TRBV27 to TRBJ1-1; possibly TRBD1 for D (5 bases). The CDR3 consists of 14 residues. Deletions cut 3 bases from V and 3 bases from J, with 11 bases between. CDR1 and CDR2 from the germline V gene are MNHEY and SMNVEV (reference sequence). CDR3 coding DNA: TGTGCCAGCAGTTTCGGCCTGACAGACACTGAAGCTTTCTTT. It translates to CASSFGLTDTEAFF.

V usage is TRBV4-1 and J usage is TRBJ1-5; perhaps TRBD1 as D (6 bases). The germline V and J ends were trimmed by 4 bases and 3 bases, with 7 bases remaining between them. In germline, CDR1 is MGHRA, CDR2 YSYEKL. The CDR3 spans 13 residues. The CDR3 is CASSLGANQPQHF. The CDR3 region has the DNA TGCGCCAGCAGCCTGGGGGCCAATCAGCCCCAGCATTTT.

This chain uses TRBV6-6 with TRBJ2-7; TRBD2 matches 11 bases. Germline trimming cut 6 bases from V and 7 bases from J; bases unmatched to any gene: 11. CDR3 length: 15 amino acids. The germline gives CDR1 MNHNY, CDR2 SVGAGI (reference sequence). CDR3 DNA: TGTGCCAGCAGCATAGCGGGGGGGCCCGTCGGTGAGCAGTACTTC. Translation: CASSIAGGPVGEQYF.

Here the CDR3 reads CASSQSIRGLSGYGYTF. Written as DNA, the CDR3 is TGCGCCAGCAGCCAATCTATTCGGGGGTTGTCTGGCTATGGCTACACCTTC. This chain uses TRBV4-1 with TRBJ1-2; TRBD1 might be the D (5 bases). V dropped 2 bases and J dropped 4 bases, with 20 bases sitting between them. CDR3 length equals 17 residues. CDR1 MGHRA and CDR2 YSYEKL come from the germline V gene.

The chain recombines TRBV7-9 with TRBJ2-2; TRBD2 agrees at 8 bases. The germline gives CDR1 SEHNR, CDR2 FQNEAQ (reference sequence). The V and J ends lost 5 bases and 5 bases, in that order; junction bases with no gene match: 13. The CDR3 length is 17 residues. CDR3 sequence: CASSQDPRIAGTGELFF. The CDR3, as DNA: TGTGCCAGCAGCCAGGACCCCCGAATAGCGGGGACCGGGGAGCTGTTTTTT.

The chain employs TRBV9 and TRBJ2-7, with 7 positions matching TRBD1. The CDR3 is 17 residues long. Germline V gene sequence: CDR1 SGDLS, CDR2 YYNGEE. V lost 5 bases, J lost 2 bases, and 16 bases stayed unmatched. DNA of the CDR3: TGTGCCAGCAGTCTCACCGCAGGGACAGTCAATACCTACGAGCAGTACTTC. This gives the protein CASSLTAGTVNTYEQYF.

The rearrangement uses TRBV10-2 and TRBJ2-1; TRBD2 matches 12 bases. The CDR3 has 14 residues. Germline V CDR1 and CDR2: WSHSY, SAAADI. Trimming took 7 bases from V and 7 from J; bases not matched to a gene: 5. CDR3 nucleotides: TGCGCCAGCAATCTAGCGGGGGGGTATAATGAGCAGTTCTTC. Translation gives CASNLAGGYNEQFF.

V and J are TRBV4-1 and TRBJ1-1, with D unresolved. This CDR3 region has 14 residues. V lost 0 bases, J lost 8 bases, and 13 bases lay in between. CDR1 is MGHRA, CDR2 YSYEKL, per germline. The CDR3 nucleotides are TGCGCCAGCAGCCAAGATATCCCGGGTTCAGAAGCTTTCTTT. Encoded protein: CASSQDIPGSEAFF.

The V gene is TRBV5-6, the J gene TRBJ1-2; no reliable D call. The V end was cut by 2 bases, the J end by 0 bases, with 8 bases between. This CDR3 is 14 amino acids long. Germline CDR1 SGHDT, CDR2 YYEEEE. CDR3 amino acids: CASSFSQANYGYTF. Written as DNA, the CDR3 is TGTGCCAGCAGCTTTTCCCAGGCTAACTATGGCTACACCTTC.

V is TRBV4-1 and J is TRBJ2-7; D uncertain. V was cut by 1 base and J by 0 bases, with 7 bases left in between. CDR1 MGHRA and CDR2 YSYEKL come from the germline V gene. This CDR3 is built from 14 residues. The CDR3 sequence: CASSQVPSSYEQYF. In DNA, the CDR3 is TGCGCCAGCAGCCAAGTCCCGAGCTCCTACGAGCAGTACTTC.

This chain links TRBV4-1 with TRBJ2-7; D perhaps matches TRBD2 (7 bases). With 1 base removed from V and 3 bases from J, the gap between germline ends came to 13 bases. The CDR3 sequence is 15 residues long. CDR1 is MGHRA and CDR2 is YSYEKL in the germline V gene. The CDR3 sequence: CASSQVYREGYEQYF. The CDR3, as DNA: TGCGCCAGCAGCCAAGTATACAGGGAGGGCTACGAGCAGTACTTC.

V is TRBV21-1 and J is TRBJ2-2; the table names TRBD1, a call not compared with the DNA. TRBV21-1 is a documented pseudogene. CDR3 length equals 18 residues. The CDR3, as DNA: TGTGCCAGCAGCTGCCGGCCGGACAGGGGTCCGAACACCGGGGAGCTGTTTTTT. This sequence encodes CASSCRPDRGPNTGELFF.